This is a list of T cell receptor beta chains from one sample in a study of T-cell memory formation after mild COVID-19. TCRdb processed the 5' RACE reads anew with MiXCR; each CDR3 protein has one entry. This sample carries just over 50,000 distinct CDR3 sequences, over 9% of them seen once, and the ten largest clones take 10% to 15%. The sample consisted of PBMCs or a T cell subset sorted from them (not recorded which). The receptors come from an adult woman who had mild COVID-19 (a few samples of this study predate the infection). Cell type and time point are not known. Both conserved end residues are part of each CDR3. Each record gives: D gene, clone size, J gene, V gene, CDR3 DNA, CDR3 protein. The D gene is left open where the match is weak. Some rows have no size entry. The others give once, few or many, or a class for an expanded clone.

.,.,TRBJ2-1,TRBV5-1,TGCGCCAGCAGCGGTCACAATGAGCAGTTCTTC,CASSGHNEQFF
TRBD1,few,TRBJ1-4,TRBV4-2,TGTGCCAGCAGCCAAGATCCAACAGGGGGTAATGAAAAACTGTTTTTT,CASSQDPTGGNEKLFF
.,few,TRBJ2-7,TRBV5-6,TGTGCCAGCAGCCGAAACTCCTACGAGCAGTACTTC,CASSRNSYEQYF
.,.,TRBJ2-7,TRBV20-1,TGCAGTGCTAGGGGCTCGGTCCGTTCCTACGAGCAGTACTTC,CSARGSVRSYEQYF
.,many,TRBJ2-7,TRBV24-1,TGTGCCACCAGTGATTTCCCCAGGGACGGCTACGAGCAGTACTTC,CATSDFPRDGYEQYF
TRBD2,many,TRBJ2-2,TRBV10-3,TGTGCCATCAGTGCTGGGACTAGCGGGATTACCGGGGAGCTGTTTTTT,CAISAGTSGITGELFF
.,few,TRBJ2-3,TRBV6-2/TRBV6-3,TGTGCCAGCAGCCCTAGGGGCCCACCAGATACGCAGTATTTT,CASSPRGPPDTQYF
.,few,TRBJ2-3,TRBV7-2,TGTGCCAGCAGCTTAGGGACTACTCTCACAGATACGCAGTATTTT,CASSLGTTLTDTQYF
.,few,TRBJ1-1,TRBV3-1,TGTGCCAGCAGCCGAGGGCAGATGAACACTGAAGCTTTCTTT,CASSRGQMNTEAFF
.,many,TRBJ1-1,TRBV20-1,TGCAGTGCTACACAGGGAGTTGAAGCTTTCTTT,CSATQGVEAFF
TRBD2,.,TRBJ2-3,TRBV7-2,TGTGCCAGCAGCTCACCGGGACTAGTAGGGGCCCCTAGCACAGATACGCAGTATTTT,CASSSPGLVGAPSTDTQYF
TRBD1,.,TRBJ1-2,TRBV29-1,TGCAGCGTTGTCAAGGGGGCCGACTATGGCTACACCTTC,CSVVKGADYGYTF
TRBD2,many,TRBJ2-3,TRBV5-6,TGTGCCAGCAGCTTGGGGGCCAGCGGGGGCACAGATACGCAGTATTTT,CASSLGASGGTDTQYF
.,few,TRBJ1-2,TRBV20-1,TGCAGTGCTATACAGATAACTAACTATGGCTACACCTTC,CSAIQITNYGYTF
TRBD1,.,TRBJ2-1,TRBV20-1,TGCAGTACCGACAGGGTGTCCACCCTCAATGAGCAGTTCTTC,CSTDRVSTLNEQFF
.,few,TRBJ2-1,TRBV7-6,TGTGCCAGCAGCTTAGCGTTGGCCAGAGACTACAATGAGCAGTTCTTC,CASSLALARDYNEQFF
.,.,TRBJ2-7,TRBV7-8,TGTGCCAGCAGCTTAGGGGTCGGTACCTACGAGCAGTACTTC,CASSLGVGTYEQYF
TRBD2,.,TRBJ2-5,TRBV9,TGTGCCAGCAGCGCCGGACTAGCGGGGGGGCATTTCGGTGAGACCCAGTACTTC,CASSAGLAGGHFGETQYF
TRBD2,.,TRBJ2-1,TRBV12-3/TRBV12-4,TGTGCCAGCAAGCTAGCGGGATCCAATGAGCAGTTCTTC,CASKLAGSNEQFF
TRBD1,.,TRBJ1-1,TRBV27,TGTGCCAGCAGTTCCAGGGGGGGCACTGAAGCTTTCTTT,CASSSRGGTEAFF
.,.,TRBJ2-1,TRBV5-8,TGTGCCAGCAGCCCACGGGGGCCCGGGAATTACAATGAGCAGTTCTTC,CASSPRGPGNYNEQFF
TRBD2,many,TRBJ2-1,TRBV4-3,TGCGCCAGCAGCCAAGATCCGGTCAGACTAGCGGGATACCCCAGGGAGCAGTTCTTC,CASSQDPVRLAGYPREQFF
TRBD2,.,TRBJ2-5,TRBV13,TGTGCCAGCAGCTCCGGCCCGAGACTAGCGGGAGTCGAGACCCAGTACTTC,CASSSGPRLAGVETQYF
TRBD2,few,TRBJ2-7,TRBV5-4,TGTGCCAGCAGCTTACCGGGACTAGCGACCCTCCGCGAGCAGTACTTC,CASSLPGLATLREQYF
.,many,TRBJ2-4,TRBV20-1,TGCAGTGCCATACAGCTAGCCAAAAACATTCAGTACTTC,CSAIQLAKNIQYF
TRBD2,few,TRBJ2-3,TRBV25-1,TGTGCCAGCAGCTCTAGCGGGGGGGTACAAGATACGCAGTATTTT,CASSSSGGVQDTQYF
TRBD1,many,TRBJ2-5,TRBV4-2,TGTGCCAGCAGCGTCAAGCCCCAGGGGGTAGAAGAGACCCAGTACTTC,CASSVKPQGVEETQYF
TRBD2,.,TRBJ2-7,TRBV20-1,TGCAGTGCGCCCCGGGGAAGCGGGGGGGGAAAGTACGAGCAGTACTTC,CSAPRGSGGGKYEQYF
.,.,TRBJ2-5,TRBV5-1,TGCGCCAGCAGGCTTAGTGAGACCCAGTACTTC,CASRLSETQYF
.,many,TRBJ2-6,TRBV29-1,TGCAGCGTTCTAGGTTCTGGGGCCAACGTCCTGACTTTC,CSVLGSGANVLTF
.,.,TRBJ2-7,TRBV19,TGTGCCAGTAGTATCGGTTTCGGCAGGGGTCTTTCCTACGAGCAGTACTTC,CASSIGFGRGLSYEQYF
TRBD1,once,TRBJ2-2,TRBV24-1,TGTGCCACCAGTGACCCCGGGACAGGGGCGAACACCGGGGAGCTGTTTTTT,CATSDPGTGANTGELFF
.,few,TRBJ2-1,TRBV11-2,TGTGCCAGCAGCTCAGTAGCGACCCCCTACAATGAGCAGTTCTTC,CASSSVATPYNEQFF
.,few,TRBJ2-1,TRBV27,TGTGCCAGCAGATATGGAGGGTCCTTTAACAATGAGCAGTTCTTC,CASRYGGSFNNEQFF
.,.,TRBJ1-4,TRBV7-2,TGTGCCAGTCAGTCCCCAGGGGTTCGGGAAAAACTGTTTTTT,CASQSPGVREKLFF
TRBD2,few,TRBJ2-1,TRBV10-3,TGTGCCATCATGGCTAGCGGGACCTACAATGAGCAGTTCTTC,CAIMASGTYNEQFF
.,.,TRBJ2-5,TRBV24-1,TGTGCCACCAGTGATTTGGGCACGGGTGGGAAAGAGACCCAGTACTTC,CATSDLGTGGKETQYF
.,many,TRBJ2-3,TRBV15,TGTGCCACCAGCAGAGAGACCCAGCTAGCTGCGGCAGATACGCAGTATTTT,CATSRETQLAAADTQYF
TRBD1,.,TRBJ2-5,TRBV10-3,TGTGCCATCAGTGGGGCGGACAGGGGGCAAGAGACCCAGTACTTC,CAISGADRGQETQYF
.,few,TRBJ1-1,TRBV12-3/TRBV12-4,TGTGCCAGCAGCCTTTCGGGGGCCACTGAAGCTTTCTTT,CASSLSGATEAFF
TRBD2,medium-sized,TRBJ2-1,TRBV5-6,TGTGCCAGCAGCTTGGAGACTAGCCCTCGACATGAGCAGTTCTTC,CASSLETSPRHEQFF
TRBD1,.,TRBJ2-7,TRBV5-1,TGCGCCAGCAGCTACAGACAGGGGGCCTACGAGCAGTACTTC,CASSYRQGAYEQYF
.,many,TRBJ1-2,TRBV12-3/TRBV12-4,TGTGCCAGCACCCCGCAAGGGGGGTATGGCTACACCTTC,CASTPQGGYGYTF
TRBD2,many,TRBJ2-1,TRBV7-9,TGTGCCAGCAGCTTAGGCGGGAGGGCCTACAATGAGCAGTTCTTC,CASSLGGRAYNEQFF
.,few,TRBJ2-2,TRBV11-2,TGTGCCAGCAGCTTAGGTCAGATTTTAAACACCGGGGAGCTGTTTTTT,CASSLGQILNTGELFF
.,.,TRBJ1-5,TRBV12-3/TRBV12-4,TGTGCCAGCAGGCAGCGTGGGACACATAATCAGCCCCAGCATTTT,CASRQRGTHNQPQHF
TRBD1,few,TRBJ1-2,TRBV3-1,TGTGCCAGCAGCCACCTCAGGGGGCTAGGCGGCTACACCTTC,CASSHLRGLGGYTF
.,.,TRBJ2-1,TRBV12-3/TRBV12-4,TGTGCCAGCATTCGGGAGCCCTACAATGAGCAGTTCTTC,CASIREPYNEQFF
TRBD1,.,TRBJ1-1,TRBV12-5,TGTGCTAGTGGTTCCCCTCGGAAGGGGGCGACTGAAGCTTTCTTT,CASGSPRKGATEAFF
.,many,TRBJ2-1,TRBV10-3,TGTGCCATCAGTGAGTCTATCGGGACATTAGGTGGTTGTGAGCAGTTCTTC,CAISESIGTLGGCEQFF
.,.,TRBJ2-7,TRBV5-4,TGTGCCAGCAGCTTTCACAGGTCCAGTAGCGAGCAGTACTTC,CASSFHRSSSEQYF
.,.,TRBJ2-7,TRBV20-1,TGCAGTGCTCCCCGGACAGCCGGGCAGTACTTC,CSAPRTAGQYF
.,many,TRBJ2-1,TRBV5-6,TGTGCCAGCAGCTCGATCCTCACCGGGACAACTAGAAATGAGCAGTTCTTC,CASSSILTGTTRNEQFF
.,few,TRBJ2-3,TRBV2,TGTGCCAGCAGCGGGACCTACACAGATACGCAGTATTTT,CASSGTYTDTQYF
.,.,TRBJ1-6,TRBV12-3/TRBV12-4,TGTGCCAGCAGTCCAGGCGTCCCACCCCTCCACTTT,CASSPGVPPLHF
.,.,TRBJ2-7,TRBV6-6,TGTGCCAGCAGTCCGATTACTAGGGGGGCTTGGTACTTC,CASSPITRGAWYF